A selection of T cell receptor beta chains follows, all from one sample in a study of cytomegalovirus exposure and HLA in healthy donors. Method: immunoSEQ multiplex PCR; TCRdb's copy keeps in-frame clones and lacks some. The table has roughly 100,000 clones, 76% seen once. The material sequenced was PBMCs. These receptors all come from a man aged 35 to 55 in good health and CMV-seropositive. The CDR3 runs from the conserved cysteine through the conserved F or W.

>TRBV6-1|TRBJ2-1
CASSERLAGGSYNEQFF
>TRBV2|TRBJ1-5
CASNRQINQPQHF
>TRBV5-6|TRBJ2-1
CASSQIHEQFF
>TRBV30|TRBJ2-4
CAWSVLAGGLGNIQYF
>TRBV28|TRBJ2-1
CASSPSYNEQFF
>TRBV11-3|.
CASSRAGSYEQYF
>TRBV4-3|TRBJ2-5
CASSQRGGPKETQYF
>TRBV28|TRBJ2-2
CASSPPTGNTGELFF
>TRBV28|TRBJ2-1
CASSPPGQGNEQFF
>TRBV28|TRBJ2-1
CASSLWAGGPGGLSYNEQFF
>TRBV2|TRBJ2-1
CASSEDGLAGGGGEQFF
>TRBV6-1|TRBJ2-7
CASSKGRAKVSYEQYF
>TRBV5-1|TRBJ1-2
CASSHGQGGYTF
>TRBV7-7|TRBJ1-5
CASSQGVGQPQHF
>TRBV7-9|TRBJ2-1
CASSFGSGSNEQFF
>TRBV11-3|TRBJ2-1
CASSSGTGHYNEQFF
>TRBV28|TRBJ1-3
CASSRQTGTTGNTIYF
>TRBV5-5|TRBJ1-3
CASGVSERSGSGNTIYF